The clone carrying this T cell receptor (beta chain) has ten or more counts. V dropped 3 bases and J dropped 6 bases, with 15 bases sitting between them. Germline V gene sequence: CDR1 ENHRY, CDR2 SYGVKD. The CDR3 consists of 14 residues. This record belongs to a study of T cells in Graves' hyperthyroidism and ophthalmopathy. The TCR beta CDR3 regions underwent amplification using RNA transcripts as the source. The HTBI primer set served for first-round RT-PCR of the TCR CDR3. TCRdb ran MiXCR on the multiplex PCR reads and lists one entry per CDR3 protein. The top ten hold 9.2% of the sample, which has hundreds of thousands of distinct CDR3 sequences, approximately 13% seen once. PBMCs were derived from about 10 ml fresh peripheral blood.

The rearrangement joins TRBV10-3 to TRBJ2-7, with D perhaps matching TRBD2 (6 bases). The sequence came from a young woman with Graves' hyperthyroidism. The sequenced material came from blood. This chain's CDR3 is CAISDTVRDGEQYF. The CDR3 nucleotides read TGTGCCATCAGTGATACGGTGCGGGACGGCGAGCAGTACTTC.